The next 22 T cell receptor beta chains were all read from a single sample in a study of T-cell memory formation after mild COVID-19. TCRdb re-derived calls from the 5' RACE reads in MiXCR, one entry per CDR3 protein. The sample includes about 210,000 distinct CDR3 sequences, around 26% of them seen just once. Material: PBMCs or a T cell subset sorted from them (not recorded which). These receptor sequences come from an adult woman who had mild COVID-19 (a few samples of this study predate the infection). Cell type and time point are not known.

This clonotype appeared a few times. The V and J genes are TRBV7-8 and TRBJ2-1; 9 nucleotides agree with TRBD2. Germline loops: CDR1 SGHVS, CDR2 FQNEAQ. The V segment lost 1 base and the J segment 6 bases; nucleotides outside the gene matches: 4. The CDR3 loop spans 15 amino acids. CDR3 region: CASSLVGLAANEQFF. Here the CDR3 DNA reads TGTGCCAGCAGCTTAGTGGGACTAGCCGCCAATGAGCAGTTCTTC.

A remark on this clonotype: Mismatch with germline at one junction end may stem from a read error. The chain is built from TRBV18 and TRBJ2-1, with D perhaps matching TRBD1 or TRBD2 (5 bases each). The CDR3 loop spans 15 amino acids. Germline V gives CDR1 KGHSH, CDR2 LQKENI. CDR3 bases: TGTGCCAGCTCGCACCTTGGGGGATCCTACAATGAGCAGTTATTC. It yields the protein CASSHLGGSYNEQLF.

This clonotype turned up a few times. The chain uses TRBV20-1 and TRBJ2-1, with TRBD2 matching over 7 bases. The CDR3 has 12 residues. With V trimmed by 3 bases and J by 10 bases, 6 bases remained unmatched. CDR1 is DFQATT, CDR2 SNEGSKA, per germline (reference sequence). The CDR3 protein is CSARGGSAEQFF. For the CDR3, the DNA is TGCAGTGCTAGGGGCGGGAGCGCGGAGCAGTTCTTC.

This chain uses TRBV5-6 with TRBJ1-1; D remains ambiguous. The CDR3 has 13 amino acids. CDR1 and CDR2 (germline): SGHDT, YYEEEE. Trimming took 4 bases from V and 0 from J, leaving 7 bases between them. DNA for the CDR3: TGTGCCAGCAGCCTCGCGTTGAACACTGAAGCTTTCTTT. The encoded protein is CASSLALNTEAFF.

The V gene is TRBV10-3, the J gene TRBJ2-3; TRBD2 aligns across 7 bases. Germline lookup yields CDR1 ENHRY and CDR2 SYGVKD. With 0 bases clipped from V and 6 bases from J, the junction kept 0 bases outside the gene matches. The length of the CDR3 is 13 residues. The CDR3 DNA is TGTGCCATCAGTGAGTCAGCGGGGGATACGCAGTATTTT. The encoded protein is CAISESAGDTQYF.

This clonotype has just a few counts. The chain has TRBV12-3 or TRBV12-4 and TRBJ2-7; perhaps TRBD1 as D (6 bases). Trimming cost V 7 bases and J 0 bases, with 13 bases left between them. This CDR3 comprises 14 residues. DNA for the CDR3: TGTGCCAGCAATCTAGGACAGAGCTCCTACGAGCAGTACTTC. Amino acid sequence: CASNLGQSSYEQYF.

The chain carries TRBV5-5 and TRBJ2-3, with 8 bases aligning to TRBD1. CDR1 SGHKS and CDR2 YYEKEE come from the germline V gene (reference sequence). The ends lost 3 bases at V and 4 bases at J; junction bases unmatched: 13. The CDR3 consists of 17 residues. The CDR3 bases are TGTGCCAGCAGCTCCGATAAAAGACAGGGGTGGGCAGATACGCAGTATTTT. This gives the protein CASSSDKRQGWADTQYF. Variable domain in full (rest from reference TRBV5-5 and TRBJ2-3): DAGVTQSPTHLIKTRGQQVTLRCSPISGHKSVSWYQQVLGQGPQFIFQYYEKEERGRGNFPDRFSARQFPNYSSELNVNALLLGDSALYLCASSSDKRQGWADTQYFGPGTRLTVL.

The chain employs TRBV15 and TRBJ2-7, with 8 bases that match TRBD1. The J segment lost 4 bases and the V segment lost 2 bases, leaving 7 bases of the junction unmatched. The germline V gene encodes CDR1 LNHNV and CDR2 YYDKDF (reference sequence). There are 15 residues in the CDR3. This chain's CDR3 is CATSRQGQGWYEQYF. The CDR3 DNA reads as TGTGCCACCAGCAGACAAGGACAGGGATGGTACGAGCAGTACTTC.

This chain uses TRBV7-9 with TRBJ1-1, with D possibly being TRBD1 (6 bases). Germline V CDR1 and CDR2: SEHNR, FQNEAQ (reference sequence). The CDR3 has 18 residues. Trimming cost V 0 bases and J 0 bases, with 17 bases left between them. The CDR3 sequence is CASSLAGRGPPMNTEAFF. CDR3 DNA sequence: TGTGCCAGCAGCTTAGCCGGCAGGGGACCTCCGATGAACACTGAAGCTTTCTTT. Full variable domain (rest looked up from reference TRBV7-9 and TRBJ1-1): DTGVSQNPRHKITKRGQNVTFRCDPISEHNRLYWYRQTLGQGPEFLTYFQNEAQLEKSRLLSDRFSAERPKGSFSTLEIQRTEQGDSAMYLCASSLAGRGPPMNTEAFFGQGTRLTVV.

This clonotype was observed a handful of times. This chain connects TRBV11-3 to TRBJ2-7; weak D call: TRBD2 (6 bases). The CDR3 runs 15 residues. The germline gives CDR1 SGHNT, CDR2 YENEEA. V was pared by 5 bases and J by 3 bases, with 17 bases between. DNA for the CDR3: TGTGCCAGCAGCCCGGGAGTCCAAGGCCTCTACGAGCAGTACTTC. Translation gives CASSPGVQGLYEQYF.

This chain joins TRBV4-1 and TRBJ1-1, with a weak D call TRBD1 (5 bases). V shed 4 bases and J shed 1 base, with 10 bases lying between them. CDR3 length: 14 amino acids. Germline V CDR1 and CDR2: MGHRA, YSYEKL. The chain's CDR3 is CASSPAQGNTEAFF. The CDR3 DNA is TGCGCCAGCAGCCCTGCGCAGGGGAACACTGAAGCTTTCTTT.

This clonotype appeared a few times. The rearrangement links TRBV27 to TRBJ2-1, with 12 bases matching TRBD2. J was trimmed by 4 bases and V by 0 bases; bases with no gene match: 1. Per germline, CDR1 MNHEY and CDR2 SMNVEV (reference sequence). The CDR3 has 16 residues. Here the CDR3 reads CASSLSLAGGYNEQFF. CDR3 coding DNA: TGTGCCAGCAGTTTATCACTAGCGGGAGGATACAATGAGCAGTTCTTC.

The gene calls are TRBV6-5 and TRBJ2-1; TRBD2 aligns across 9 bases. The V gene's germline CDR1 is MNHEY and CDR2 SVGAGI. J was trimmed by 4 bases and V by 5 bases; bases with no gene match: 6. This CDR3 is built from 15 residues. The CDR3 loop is CASSNLAGLYNEQFF. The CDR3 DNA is TGTGCCAGCAGTAATCTAGCGGGGCTTTACAATGAGCAGTTCTTC.

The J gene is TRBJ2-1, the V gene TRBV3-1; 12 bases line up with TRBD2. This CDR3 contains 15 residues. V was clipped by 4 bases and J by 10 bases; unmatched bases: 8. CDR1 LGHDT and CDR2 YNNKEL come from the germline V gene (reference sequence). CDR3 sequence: CASSPLLAGGQEQFF. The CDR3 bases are TGTGCCAGCAGCCCGTTACTAGCGGGAGGTCAGGAGCAGTTCTTC.

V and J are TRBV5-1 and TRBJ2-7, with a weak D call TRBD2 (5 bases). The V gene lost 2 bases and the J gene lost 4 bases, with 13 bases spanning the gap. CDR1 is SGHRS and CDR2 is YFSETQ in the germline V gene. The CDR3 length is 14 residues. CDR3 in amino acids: CASSFTTGNYEQYF. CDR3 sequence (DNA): TGCGCCAGCAGCTTCACCACGGGGAATTACGAGCAGTACTTC.

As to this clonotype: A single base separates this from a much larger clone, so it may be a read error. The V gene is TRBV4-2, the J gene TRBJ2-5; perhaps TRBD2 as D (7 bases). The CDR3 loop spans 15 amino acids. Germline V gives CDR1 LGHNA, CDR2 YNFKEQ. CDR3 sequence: CASIQAGQGPETQYF. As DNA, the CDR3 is TGTGCCAGCATCCAAGCGGGGCAGGGGCCCGAGACCCAGTACTTC.

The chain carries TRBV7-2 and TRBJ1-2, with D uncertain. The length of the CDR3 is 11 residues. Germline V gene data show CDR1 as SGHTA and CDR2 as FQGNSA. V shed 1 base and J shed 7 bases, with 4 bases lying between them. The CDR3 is CASSLVAGYTF. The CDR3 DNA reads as TGTGCCAGCAGCTTAGTGGCTGGCTACACCTTC.

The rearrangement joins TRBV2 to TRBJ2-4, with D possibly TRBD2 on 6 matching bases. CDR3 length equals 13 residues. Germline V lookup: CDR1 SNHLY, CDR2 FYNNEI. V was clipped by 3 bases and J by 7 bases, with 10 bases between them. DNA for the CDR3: TGTGCCAGCAGTGAGCAGGGAGGCAACATTCAGTACTTC. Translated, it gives CASSEQGGNIQYF.

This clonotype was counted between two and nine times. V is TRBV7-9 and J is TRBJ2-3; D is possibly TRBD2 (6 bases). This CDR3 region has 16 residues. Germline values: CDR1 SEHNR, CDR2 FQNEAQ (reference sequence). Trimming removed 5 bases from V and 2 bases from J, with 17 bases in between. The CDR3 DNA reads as TGTGCCAGCAGCCGGGCCGGCGGGGTGCCCACAGATACGCAGTATTTT. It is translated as CASSRAGGVPTDTQYF.

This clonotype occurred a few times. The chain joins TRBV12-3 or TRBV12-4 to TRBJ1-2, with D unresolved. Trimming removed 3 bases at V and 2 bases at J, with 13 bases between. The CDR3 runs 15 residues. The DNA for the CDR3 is TGTGCCAGCAGTTTCACCCGGACCGACAACTATGGCTACACCTTC. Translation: CASSFTRTDNYGYTF.

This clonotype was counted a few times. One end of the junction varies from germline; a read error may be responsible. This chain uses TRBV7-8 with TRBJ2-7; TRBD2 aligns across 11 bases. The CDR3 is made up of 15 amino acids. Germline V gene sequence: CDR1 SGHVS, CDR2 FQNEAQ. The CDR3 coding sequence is TGTGCCAGCAGCGTAGCGGGAGGGCCTAGCTACGAGCAGTACTTC. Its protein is CASSVAGGPSYEQYF.

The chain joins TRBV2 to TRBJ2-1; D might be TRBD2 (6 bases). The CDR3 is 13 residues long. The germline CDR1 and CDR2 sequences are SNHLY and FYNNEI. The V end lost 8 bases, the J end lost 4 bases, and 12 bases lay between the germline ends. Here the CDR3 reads CASRRAEYNEQFF. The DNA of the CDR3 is TGTGCCAGCCGGAGGGCAGAGTACAATGAGCAGTTCTTC. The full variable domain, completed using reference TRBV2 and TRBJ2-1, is EPEVTQTPSHQVTQMGQEVILRCVPISNHLYFYWYRQILGQKVEFLVSFYNNEISEKSEIFDDQFSVERPDGSNFTLKIRSTKLEDSAMYFCASRRAEYNEQFFGPGTRLTVL.